This T cell receptor beta chain is from a study of sequential checkpoint blockade in melanoma. With 8 bases clipped from V and 8 bases from J, the junction kept 12 bases outside the gene matches. Germline lookup yields CDR1 SQVTM and CDR2 ANQGSEA. The CDR3 length is 15 residues. TCRdb keeps only in-frame clones here, not all; method: immunoSEQ multiplex PCR. The sample has approximately 1,500 clones, about 25% seen once. The treatment is: randomized to nivolumab then ipilimumab (arm A) or the reverse (arm B). V is TRBV29-1 and J is TRBJ2-1, with 13 bases matching TRBD2. This TCR was sampled from a human donor with melanoma. The sample in question was tumor tissue (inferred from file names), obtained from a patient given nivolumab and ipilimumab in sequence. The CDR3 loop is CSYRTSGRGQDEQFF. The CDR3 bases are TGCAGCTACCGGACTAGCGGGAGAGGGCAGGATGAGCAGTTCTTC.